The 5 T cell receptor beta chains listed next were all sequenced from one sample in a study of monozygotic twins with cystic fibrosis. Method: immunoSEQ multiplex PCR; TCRdb's copy keeps in-frame clones and lacks some. The data contain approximately 25,000 clones, around 90% of them singletons. The sequenced material came from blood. The origin of the receptors is a girl aged 2 to 9 with cystic fibrosis.

The count of this clone is one. The CDR3 nucleotides are TGTGCCAGCAGCACCGAGACAGGGGTCTATAATTCACCCCTCCACTTT. Its translation: CASSTETGVYNSPLHF. V usage is TRBV7-2 and J usage is TRBJ1-6; 8 bases agree with TRBD1. Germline CDR1 is SGHTA and CDR2 is FQGNSA. Trimming cost V 5 bases and J 3 bases; bases outside gene matches: 6. The CDR3 is 16 residues long.

The chain couples TRBV7-6 to TRBJ2-7, with D perhaps assigned TRBD1 or TRBD2 (5 bases each). Trimming took off 11 bases at V and 0 bases at J, with 14 bases between the two ends. Germline V lookup: CDR1 SGHVS, CDR2 FNYEAQ. The CDR3 runs to 13 residues. CDR3 DNA sequence: TGTGCCGTCCGGGACCGAAGCTCCTACGAGCAGTACTTC. Its protein product is CAVRDRSSYEQYF.

This sequence joins TRBV10-3 and TRBJ2-1; the match to TRBD2 covers 9 bases. V shed 6 bases, J shed 6 bases, and the junction held 12 bases outside the gene matches. Germline V gene sequence: CDR1 ENHRY, CDR2 SYGVKD. The CDR3 covers 16 residues. Written as DNA, the CDR3 is TGTGCCATCAGGGGAGGGGAGACTAGCGGATCCAATGAGCAGTTCTTC. It translates to CAIRGGETSGSNEQFF.

The chain employs TRBV6-1 and TRBJ2-5; TRBD2 agrees at 7 bases. The CDR3 length is 16 residues. Germline values: CDR1 MNHNS, CDR2 SASEGT. V lost 0 bases, J lost 2 bases, and 6 bases stayed unmatched. Here the CDR3 reads CASSEAAGTTQETQYF. In DNA form, the CDR3 reads TGTGCCAGCAGTGAAGCGGCCGGGACTACACAAGAGACCCAGTACTTC.

This sequence joins TRBV7-2 and TRBJ1-1; D gene uncertain. The CDR3 runs to 15 residues. Germline V gene lookup returns CDR1 SGHTA and CDR2 FQGNSA. The V end was cut by 0 bases, the J end by 1 base, with 9 bases between. CDR3 in amino acids: CASSLAGQSNTEAFF. The CDR3 coding sequence is TGTGCCAGCAGCTTAGCGGGTCAGTCGAACACTGAAGCTTTCTTT.